This TCR beta chain was sequenced in a study of blood T cell repertoires in COVID-19. In the authors' methods: From reference gene primer amplification, estimates of nucleated cell counts were derived. Sequenced by immunoSEQ multiplex PCR; TCRdb stores in-frame clones only, minus some. The V and J calls and clone size come from that table; D and trimming were worked out from the DNA. The sample has 250,000 to 350,000 clones, 80% to 90% seen once. Trimming left V 1 base short and J 9 bases short, with 12 bases between. The length of the CDR3 is 13 residues. Germline CDR1 and CDR2: KGHSH and LQKENI. Individuals drawn from 24 US areas were about 18 to 95 years old. Participants' own reports of clinical history determined their cohort assignment. Cohort 3 recovery required two negative PCRs, clearance, or symptom resolution.

This receptor was identified in a woman aged 18-30 years who had recovered from COVID-19. This sequence joins TRBV18 and TRBJ1-1; D gene unclear. The sequenced sample consisted of PBMCs or T cells enriched from blood (not recorded which). The CDR3 DNA follows: TGTGCCAGCTCACCACAATCCGGGAGCCAAGCTTTCTTT. Amino acids: CASSPQSGSQAFF.